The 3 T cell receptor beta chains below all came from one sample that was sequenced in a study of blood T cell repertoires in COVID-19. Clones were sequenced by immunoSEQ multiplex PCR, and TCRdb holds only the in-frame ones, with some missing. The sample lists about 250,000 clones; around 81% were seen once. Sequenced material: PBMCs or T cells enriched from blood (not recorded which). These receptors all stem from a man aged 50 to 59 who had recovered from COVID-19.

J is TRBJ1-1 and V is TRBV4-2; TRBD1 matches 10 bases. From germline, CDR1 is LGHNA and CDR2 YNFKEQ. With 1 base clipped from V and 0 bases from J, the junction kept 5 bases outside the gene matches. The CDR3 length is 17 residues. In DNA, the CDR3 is TGTGCCAGCAGCCAAGGCTCGGGACAGGGGATGAACACTGAAGCTTTCTTT. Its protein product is CASSQGSGQGMNTEAFF.

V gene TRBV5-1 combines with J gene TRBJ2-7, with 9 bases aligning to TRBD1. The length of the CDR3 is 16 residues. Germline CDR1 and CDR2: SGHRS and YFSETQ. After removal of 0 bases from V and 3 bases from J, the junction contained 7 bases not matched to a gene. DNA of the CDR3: TGCGCCAGCAGCTTGGACCCGACAGGGGGGTTCTACGAGCAGTACTTC. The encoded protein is CASSLDPTGGFYEQYF.

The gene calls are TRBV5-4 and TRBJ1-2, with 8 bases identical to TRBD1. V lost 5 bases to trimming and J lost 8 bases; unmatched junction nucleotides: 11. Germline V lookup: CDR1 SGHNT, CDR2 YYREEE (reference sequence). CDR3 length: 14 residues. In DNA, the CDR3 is TGTGCCAGCAGGTATGGACAGGGATCGGGCGGCTACACCTTC. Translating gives CASRYGQGSGGYTF.